This passage covers 27 T cell receptor beta chains from one sample sequenced in a study of CD8 T cells in Susac syndrome. Reverse transcription of roughly 0.5 to 1 ug RNA used random hexamers. TCRdb reanalysed the immunoSEQ multiplex PCR reads using MiXCR and keeps one entry per CDR3 protein. There are under 200,000 distinct CDR3 sequences in the sample; around 95% occur only once, and approximately 0.094% lies in the top ten. Sequenced: CD4+ T cells from PBMCs. The receptors stem from a human donor in good health.

The chain is built from TRBV29-1 and TRBJ2-3, with D perhaps given as TRBD1 or TRBD2 (5 bases each). The V and J ends lost 6 bases and 2 bases respectively, with 18 bases between them. Germline lookup yields CDR1 SQVTM and CDR2 ANQGSEA. The CDR3 is 15 amino acids. The CDR3 DNA follows: TGCAGCGTCCGCTCAGGGAGTCGGAACACAGATACGCAGTATTTT. It is translated as CSVRSGSRNTDTQYF.

J is TRBJ2-7 and V is TRBV28; D may match TRBD1 or TRBD2 (5 bases each). The germline V and J ends were trimmed by 2 bases and 3 bases, with 11 bases remaining between them. CDR3 length equals 14 residues. Germline V lookup: CDR1 MDHEN, CDR2 SYDVKM. CDR3: CASSLRAGSYEQYF. The DNA for the CDR3 is TGTGCCAGCAGTTTACGGGCAGGGAGCTACGAGCAGTACTTC.

The chain links TRBV3-1 to TRBJ2-3; D unresolved. This CDR3 region has 12 residues. V lost 1 base, J lost 3 bases, and 2 bases lay in between. Germline CDR1 and CDR2: LGHDT and YNNKEL (reference sequence). The CDR3 spells CASSQVTDTQYF. CDR3 coding DNA: TGTGCCAGCAGCCAAGTGACAGATACGCAGTATTTT.

The V call is TRBV30, the J call TRBJ2-1; unclear D gene. Germline-derived CDR1 and CDR2 are GTSNPN and SVGIG (reference sequence). Trimming removed 4 bases at V and 4 bases at J, with 5 bases between. The CDR3 length is 11 residues. The CDR3 DNA reads as TGTGCCTGGACCCGTTACAATGAGCAGTTCTTC. Encoded protein: CAWTRYNEQFF.

The chain employs TRBV29-1 and TRBJ1-1; 11 bases agree with TRBD1. Trimming took 6 bases from V and 3 from J; bases not matched to a gene: 9. Germline loops: CDR1 SQVTM, CDR2 ANQGSEA. The CDR3 has 15 amino acids. The CDR3: CSVRTGGFTDTEAFF. Here the CDR3 DNA reads TGCAGCGTCAGGACAGGGGGCTTCACTGACACTGAAGCTTTCTTT.

The chain has TRBV20-1 and TRBJ2-2; D is unresolved. The CDR3 totals 13 residues. The V end lost 1 base, the J end lost 0 bases, and 3 bases lay between the germline ends. CDR1 DFQATT and CDR2 SNEGSKA come from the germline V gene (reference sequence). In nucleotides, the CDR3 is TGCAGTGCTAGAGCTACGAACACCGGGGAGCTGTTTTTT. Encoded protein: CSARATNTGELFF.

This clonotype was counted once. The CDR3 sequence: CASSEPRQGANEQYF. CDR3 sequence (DNA): TGTGCCAGCAGTGAGCCGAGACAGGGGGCCAACGAGCAGTACTTC. The V call is TRBV25-1, the J call TRBJ2-7, with 10 bases lining up with TRBD1. The junction had 7 bases not matched to a gene; V was cut back by 3 bases and J by 5 bases. From germline, CDR1 is MGHDK and CDR2 SYGVNS. The CDR3 has 15 residues.

The chain carries TRBV6-5 and TRBJ1-2; D is undetermined. This CDR3 has 12 amino acids. V was clipped by 6 bases and J by 4 bases, with 9 bases between them. CDR1 MNHEY and CDR2 SVGAGI come from the germline V gene. CDR3 sequence: CASSNPLYGYTF. The CDR3 DNA is TGTGCCAGCAGCAACCCCCTCTATGGCTACACCTTC.

The chain uses TRBV20-1 and TRBJ2-1, with 7 positions matching TRBD1. Per germline, CDR1 DFQATT and CDR2 SNEGSKA (reference sequence). V gave up 5 bases and J gave up 3 bases; unmatched junction bases: 16. This CDR3 spans 17 amino acids. This CDR3 reads CSAPRGQSLPFYNEQFF. The CDR3 region has the DNA TGCAGTGCTCCTAGGGGACAGTCTCTCCCCTTCTACAATGAGCAGTTCTTC.

This clonotype was detected only once. The chain employs TRBV6-1 and TRBJ2-1; D remains unclear. With 4 bases removed from V and 4 bases from J, the gap between germline ends came to 23 bases. CDR3 length equals 18 residues. Germline V gene sequence: CDR1 MNHNS, CDR2 SASEGT. The CDR3 spells CASSGKRGSTPTYNEQFF. The DNA of the CDR3 is TGTGCCAGCAGTGGCAAGCGAGGCTCTACCCCCACTTACAATGAGCAGTTCTTC.

This clonotype was counted once. The genes are TRBV29-1 and TRBJ2-7, with TRBD2 as a possible D gene (5 bases). Between the trimmed V and J ends, which lost 4 bases and 8 bases, there was a span of 15 bases. CDR1 and CDR2 from the germline V gene are SQVTM and ANQGSEA. The CDR3 loop spans 12 amino acids. In DNA, the CDR3 is TGCAGCGTTGGTGCGAGAGGGTCTCAGCAGTACTTC. Its translation: CSVGARGSQQYF.

The rearrangement uses TRBV6-2 or TRBV6-3 and TRBJ2-7; the match to TRBD2 covers 16 bases. This CDR3 region has 17 residues. The ends lost 6 bases at V and 6 bases at J; junction bases unmatched: 11. Germline CDR1 MNHEY, CDR2 SVGEGT. The CDR3 here is CASSPPPGLAGGGEQYV. The CDR3 coding sequence is TGTGCCAGCAGCCCTCCTCCGGGACTAGCGGGAGGGGGCGAGCAGTACGTC.

V is TRBV20-1 and J is TRBJ2-5; TRBD2 aligns across 10 bases. Looked up from germline, CDR1 is DFQATT and CDR2 is SNEGSKA (reference sequence). The CDR3 sequence is 16 residues long. Unmatched junction bases numbered 11, after V lost 6 bases and J lost 1 base. CDR3 residues: CSANPASGSGQETQYF. CDR3 coding DNA: TGCAGTGCCAACCCGGCTAGCGGGAGTGGCCAAGAGACCCAGTACTTC.

For this clonotype: At one end the junction does not follow the germline gene, possibly because of a read error. The V gene is TRBV7-2, the J gene TRBJ2-1; 9 nucleotides line up with TRBD1. Germline CDR1 SGHTA, CDR2 FQGNSA. The CDR3 has 16 residues. CDR3 bases: TGTGCCAGCAGGTTAGAGGGGGACAGGGCGCGAAATGAGCAGTTCTTC. Its protein is CASRLEGDRARNEQFF.

The chain couples TRBV19 to TRBJ2-4; D is unclear. CDR3 length equals 16 residues. CDR1 is LNHDA, CDR2 SQIVND, per germline (reference sequence). The V end was cut by 5 bases, the J end by 0 bases, with 14 bases between. CDR3 region: CASSGSLREAKNIQYF. Here the CDR3 DNA reads TGTGCCAGTAGTGGGTCTCTGAGAGAAGCCAAAAACATTCAGTACTTC.

The chain joins TRBV29-1 to TRBJ2-7; 7 bases agree with TRBD2. This CDR3 spans 12 amino acids. J lost 7 bases, V lost 8 bases, and 11 bases had no gene match. From germline, CDR1 is SQVTM and CDR2 ANQGSEA. The CDR3 DNA reads TGCAGCCCCCTGGGGTGGGGGGGTGAGCAGTACGTC. It is translated as CSPLGWGGEQYV.

This rearrangement joins TRBV30 to TRBJ2-2; D unresolved. This CDR3 has 12 residues. Trimming removed 4 bases at V and 5 bases at J, with 8 bases between. Per the germline V gene, CDR1 is GTSNPN and CDR2 is SVGIG (reference sequence). The CDR3 loop is CAWNPQTGELFF. The CDR3 nucleotides read TGTGCCTGGAACCCCCAAACCGGGGAGCTGTTTTTT. Supplemented by reference TRBV30 and TRBJ2-2, the full variable domain reads SQTIHQWPATLVQPVGSPLSLECTVEGTSNPNLYWYRQAAGRGLQLLFYSVGIGQISSEVPQNLSASRPQDRQFILSSKKLLLSDSGFYLCAWNPQTGELFFGEGSRLTVL.

V usage is TRBV15 and J usage is TRBJ1-2; a weak D match, TRBD1 (5 bases). CDR1 is LNHNV, CDR2 YYDKDF, per germline (reference sequence). The CDR3 has 16 amino acids. V lost 0 bases, J lost 4 bases, and 15 bases lay in between. Here the CDR3 DNA reads TGTGCCACCAGCAGAGAAACGTCCAGGGCCTCCTATGGCTACACCTTC. It yields the protein CATSRETSRASYGYTF.

The chain links TRBV20-1 to TRBJ2-3; unclear D gene. Looked up from germline, CDR1 is DFQATT and CDR2 is SNEGSKA (reference sequence). CDR3 size: 13 residues. V lost 6 bases and J lost 0, with 10 bases in between. The CDR3, as DNA: TGCAGTGCGCCCTGGTCTAGCACAGATACGCAGTATTTT. It yields the protein CSAPWSSTDTQYF.

The gene calls are TRBV7-2 and TRBJ2-7, with D perhaps matching TRBD1 (5 bases). V lost 1 base and J 1 base, leaving 11 bases between the germline ends. CDR1 is SGHTA and CDR2 is FQGNSA in the germline V gene. This CDR3 contains 15 residues. For the CDR3, the DNA is TGTGCCAGCAGCTTAGATCTGACAGCGTCCTACGAGCAGTACTTC. Protein sequence: CASSLDLTASYEQYF.

The chain recombines TRBV7-3 with TRBJ2-1, with TRBD1 matching over 10 bases. The CDR3 extends over 15 amino acids. V shed 5 bases, J shed 8 bases, and the junction held 9 bases outside the gene matches. CDR1 is SGHTA and CDR2 is FQGTGA in the germline V gene. CDR3 loop: CASSLDGTGEDEQFF. In DNA, the CDR3 is TGTGCCAGCAGCCTCGACGGGACAGGGGAAGATGAGCAGTTCTTC.

V gene TRBV3-1 combines with J gene TRBJ2-3; D perhaps matches TRBD2 (7 bases). The CDR3 sequence is 13 residues long. Germline values: CDR1 LGHDT, CDR2 YNNKEL (reference sequence). Trimming took 8 bases from V and 0 from J, leaving 9 bases between them. The CDR3 DNA reads TGTGCCAGCGGGGGGGCAAGCACAGATACGCAGTATTTT. This codes for CASGGASTDTQYF.

The chain uses TRBV20-1 and TRBJ1-1; D gene uncertain. The CDR3 runs to 12 residues. V shed 4 bases and J shed 0 bases, with 6 bases lying between them. In germline, CDR1 is DFQATT, CDR2 SNEGSKA (reference sequence). The CDR3 here is CSANSMNTEAFF. The CDR3 DNA reads as TGCAGTGCTAACAGCATGAACACTGAAGCTTTCTTT.

The chain employs TRBV4-1 and TRBJ2-2; D is perhaps TRBD1 (5 bases). The length of the CDR3 is 17 residues. The germline V and J ends were trimmed by 5 bases and 3 bases, with 19 bases remaining between them. Germline loops: CDR1 MGHRA, CDR2 YSYEKL. CDR3 bases: TGCGCCAGCAGCTCCCTCAAAGGGGTTGGTGACACCGGGGAGCTGTTTTTT. Translated, it gives CASSSLKGVGDTGELFF.

As concerns this clonotype: Relative to the germline gene, one junction end is altered; a read error may explain this. This chain links TRBV18 with TRBJ2-3; 14 positions match TRBD2. The V gene's germline CDR1 is KGHSH and CDR2 LQKENI. The CDR3 has 13 amino acids. CDR3 region: CASSGTSGGPMDF. The CDR3 bases are TGTGCCAGCTCGGGGACTAGCGGGGGCCCCATGGATTTT.

V and J are TRBV18 and TRBJ2-3; the D call may be TRBD1 or TRBD2 (5 bases each). The germline V and J ends were trimmed by 2 bases and 0 bases, with 9 bases remaining between them. Germline V gene sequence: CDR1 KGHSH, CDR2 LQKENI. The length of the CDR3 is 15 residues. CDR3 DNA: TGTGCCAGCTCACCAACGGGGCCTAGCACAGATACGCAGTATTTT. As protein: CASSPTGPSTDTQYF.

This chain joins TRBV28 and TRBJ1-6; D is uncertain. Trimming removed 4 bases at V and 6 bases at J, with 7 bases between. CDR1 is MDHEN, CDR2 SYDVKM, per germline. This CDR3 contains 13 residues. CDR3 nucleotides: TGTGCCAGCAGTTCGTCCCGTAATTCACCCCTCCACTTT. It yields the protein CASSSSRNSPLHF. Using reference TRBV28 and TRBJ1-6 for the parts outside the CDR3, the full variable domain is DVKVTQSSRYLVKRTGEKVFLECVQDMDHENMFWYRQDPGLGLRLIYFSYDVKMKEKGDIPEGYSVSREKKERFSLILESASTNQTSMYLCASSSSRNSPLHFGNGTRLTVT.